The next 27 T cell receptor beta chains were all read from a single sample in a study of breast tumors, draining lymph nodes, adjacent tissues. TCRdb re-analysed the multiplex PCR reads in MiXCR, keeping a single row per CDR3 protein. Among over 70,000 distinct CDR3 sequences listed, about 27% were seen once. The lymph nodes were axillary draining lymph nodes from breast cancer patients. The specimen was axillary lymph node tissue. The receptors stem from a female donor with breast cancer. Some clones in this sample may be carry-over from other donors' samples.

This clonotype was seen at least ten times. The chain uses TRBV27 and TRBJ2-1, with unresolved D. V shed 4 bases and J shed 5 bases, with 12 bases lying between them. The length of the CDR3 is 14 residues. From germline, CDR1 is MNHEY and CDR2 SMNVEV (reference sequence). The CDR3 region has the DNA TGTGCCAGCAGTTCCCCCGGGCGCAACAATGAGCAGTTCTTC. Its translation: CASSSPGRNNEQFF.

As regards this clonotype: Possible read error: a much larger clone is one base away. This rearrangement joins TRBV30 to TRBJ1-4; no clear D. The CDR3 totals 16 residues. Trimming removed 0 bases at V and 7 bases at J, with 18 bases between. Germline-derived CDR1 and CDR2 are GTSNPN and SVGIG (reference sequence). Here the CDR3 DNA reads TGTGCCTGGAGTGTACATCAGTGGCGGTTTGGTGAAAAACTGTTTTTT. It translates to CAWSVHQWRFGEKLFF.

This clonotype was observed many times. The rearrangement joins TRBV5-8 to TRBJ2-2; D ambiguous. The CDR3 covers 16 residues. V was cut by 4 bases and J by 0 bases, with 13 bases left in between. CDR1 is SGHTS and CDR2 is YDEGEE in the germline V gene. CDR3 sequence: CASSPMARTNTGELFF. The CDR3 nucleotides are TGTGCCAGCAGCCCTATGGCCAGGACGAACACCGGGGAGCTGTTTTTT. The full variable domain, its missing parts supplied by reference TRBV5-8 and TRBJ2-2, is EAGVTQSPTHLIKTRGQQATLRCSPISGHTSVYWYQQALGLGLQFLLWYDEGEERNRGNFPPRFSGRQFPNYSSELNVNALELEDSALYLCASSPMARTNTGELFFGEGSRLTVL.

With respect to this clonotype: This may arise from a read error, as a much more abundant clone is one base away. This chain uses TRBV5-1 with TRBJ2-5; the D call may be TRBD1 or TRBD2 (6 bases each). The CDR3 spans 12 residues. CDR1 SGHRS and CDR2 YFSETQ come from the germline V gene. V was clipped by 3 bases and J by 7 bases, with 10 bases between them. The CDR3 region has the DNA TGCGCCAGCAGCTCCGAGGGGGGGACCCAGTACTTC. This encodes CASSSEGGTQYF.

This clonotype came up many times. This chain connects TRBV19 to TRBJ2-7; 8 nucleotides align to TRBD1. The CDR3 contains 15 residues. V was pared by 4 bases and J by 2 bases, with 7 bases of the junction left unmatched. Germline CDR1 LNHDA, CDR2 SQIVND (reference sequence). The CDR3 loop is CASSTGGRFPYEQYF. CDR3 coding DNA: TGTGCCAGTAGTACAGGGGGCAGATTCCCCTACGAGCAGTACTTC. Full variable domain (rest looked up from reference TRBV19 and TRBJ2-7): DGGITQSPKYLFRKEGQNVTLSCEQNLNHDAMYWYRQDPGQGLRLIYYSQIVNDFQKGDIAEGYSVSREKKESFPLTVTSAQKNPTAFYLCASSTGGRFPYEQYFGPGTRLTVT.

This clonotype was seen many times. The rearrangement uses TRBV7-9 and TRBJ2-4; no clear D. Trimming stripped 1 base from V and 3 bases from J, with 10 bases between. Germline CDR1 reads SEHNR; CDR2 reads FQNEAQ (reference sequence). The CDR3 extends over 15 amino acids. The CDR3: CASSLVDQDKNIQYF. CDR3 sequence (DNA): TGTGCCAGCAGCTTAGTCGACCAGGACAAAAACATTCAGTACTTC.

The CDR3 protein is CAWIGRDTEAFF. The CDR3 DNA follows: TGTGCCTGGATTGGGAGGGACACTGAAGCTTTCTTT. The rearrangement joins TRBV30 to TRBJ1-1; D is undetermined. Germline V gene data show CDR1 as GTSNPN and CDR2 as SVGIG (reference sequence). With 4 bases removed from V and 3 bases from J, the gap between germline ends came to 9 bases. The CDR3 extends over 12 amino acids. The whole variable domain, remainder taken from reference TRBV30 and TRBJ1-1, is SQTIHQWPATLVQPVGSPLSLECTVEGTSNPNLYWYRQAAGRGLQLLFYSVGIGQISSEVPQNLSASRPQDRQFILSSKKLLLSDSGFYLCAWIGRDTEAFFGQGTRLTVV.

There are many counts of this clonotype. The chain recombines TRBV7-2 with TRBJ2-1, with TRBD1 matching 9 bases. Germline CDR1 reads SGHTA; CDR2 reads FQGNSA. CDR3 length: 15 amino acids. V lost 1 base, J lost 7 bases, and 5 bases stayed unmatched. Here the CDR3 reads CASSLDRTGVNEQFF. CDR3 DNA sequence: TGTGCCAGCAGCTTAGACAGGACAGGGGTAAATGAGCAGTTCTTC.

This clonotype came up many times. The V and J genes are TRBV6-5 and TRBJ2-3; 7 nucleotides line up with TRBD2. The trim removed 6 bases at V and 4 bases at J, leaving 10 bases unmatched. The CDR3 length is 15 residues. CDR1 and CDR2 (germline): MNHEY, SVGAGI. DNA for the CDR3: TGTGCCAGCAGCCGATGGGGGAGGGAGTCAGATACGCAGTATTTT. Protein: CASSRWGRESDTQYF.

Many counts were recorded for this clonotype. Germline is not matched at one junction end, which may reflect a read error. The chain is built from TRBV6-5 and TRBJ1-2, with D unresolved. The germline V gene encodes CDR1 MNHEY and CDR2 SVGAGI. The CDR3 has 13 residues. The CDR3 DNA is TGTGCCAGCAGTCACTCGGGCGGAAGAGGCTACACCTTC. Residues: CASSHSGGRGYTF.

The chain employs TRBV20-1 and TRBJ2-7; D ambiguous. Germline V lookup: CDR1 DFQATT, CDR2 SNEGSKA (reference sequence). The V and J ends lost 5 bases and 7 bases respectively, with 18 bases between them. The CDR3 covers 13 residues. The CDR3 loop reads CSAQRSGSGEQYF. The CDR3 DNA sequence: TGCAGTGCTCAGAGGTCTGGGTCGGGTGAGCAGTACTTC.

This sequence joins TRBV20-1 and TRBJ2-5; D remains unclear. The CDR3 is 11 residues long. CDR1 and CDR2 from the germline V gene are DFQATT and SNEGSKA (reference sequence). V was pared by 6 bases and J by 2 bases, with 7 bases between. The CDR3 DNA is TGCAGTGCGGAACTACAAGAGACCCAGTACTTC. It specifies CSAELQETQYF.

This clonotype was detected only once. The J gene is TRBJ2-5, the V gene TRBV11-2; possibly TRBD2 for D (5 bases). With 2 bases removed from V and 2 bases from J, the gap between germline ends came to 18 bases. CDR1 SGHAT and CDR2 FQNNGV come from the germline V gene. The CDR3 totals 17 residues. The CDR3 region has the DNA TGTGCCAGCAGCTTAAACAGAGCGGAGGTACGGCAAGAGACCCAGTACTTC. Amino acid sequence: CASSLNRAEVRQETQYF.

Concerning this clonotype itself: A much larger clonotype is one base distant, so this may be a read error. V and J are TRBV19 and TRBJ1-2, with TRBD1 matching 8 bases. Germline values: CDR1 LNHDA, CDR2 SQIVND (reference sequence). The CDR3 has 15 amino acids. In DNA, the CDR3 is TGTGCCGGTAGTGCCCTTATAACAGGGGGAGACGGCTACACCTTC. Protein: CAGSALITGGDGYTF.

V is TRBV2 and J is TRBJ2-5, with 10 bases fitting TRBD1. Germline V gene data show CDR1 as SNHLY and CDR2 as FYNNEI. V dropped 9 bases and J dropped 2; count of bases not matched to a gene: 3. The CDR3 runs 13 residues. CDR3: CARGGQGQETQYF. CDR3 coding DNA: TGTGCCAGAGGGGGACAGGGGCAAGAGACCCAGTACTTC. The full variable domain, in which reference TRBV2 and TRBJ2-5 provide the parts outside the CDR3, is EPEVTQTPSHQVTQMGQEVILRCVPISNHLYFYWYRQILGQKVEFLVSFYNNEISEKSEIFDDQFSVERPDGSNFTLKIRSTKLEDSAMYFCARGGQGQETQYFGPGTRLLVL.

This clonotype was seen at least ten times. The chain has TRBV7-2 and TRBJ2-7, with TRBD1 matching 7 bases. The CDR3 contains 14 residues. With V trimmed by 5 bases and J by 3 bases, 7 bases remained unmatched. Germline V gives CDR1 SGHTA, CDR2 FQGNSA. The CDR3 DNA reads as TGTGCCAGCAGCACGATACAGGGGATCTACGAGCAGTACTTC. Translating it yields CASSTIQGIYEQYF.

This chain joins TRBV28 and TRBJ1-4; TRBD1 matches 7 bases. Looked up from germline, CDR1 is MDHEN and CDR2 is SYDVKM. V gave up 7 bases and J gave up 9 bases; unmatched junction bases: 11. The CDR3 spans 14 residues. CDR3 residues: CASKGPTGNKKLFF. Here the CDR3 DNA reads TGTGCCAGCAAGGGCCCGACAGGGAATAAAAAACTGTTTTTT.

The sample holds a few counts of this clonotype. Being one base from a much bigger clone, this may be a read error. The chain combines TRBV5-6 with TRBJ2-7; the D is unclear. The CDR3 sequence is 13 residues long. Deletions cut 3 bases from V and 2 bases from J, with 9 bases between. CDR1 is SGHDT, CDR2 YYEEEE, per germline. The CDR3 nucleotides are TGTGCCAGCAGCTCCCAAGTAACCTACGAGCAGTACTTC. It translates to CASSSQVTYEQYF.

This clonotype was seen repeatedly, ten times or more. The chain employs TRBV5-1 and TRBJ2-5; possibly TRBD1 for D (6 bases). Looked up from germline, CDR1 is SGHRS and CDR2 is YFSETQ. Trimming pared 5 bases from V and 1 base from J, leaving 24 bases between. This CDR3 comprises 18 residues. CDR3 DNA sequence: TGCGCCAGCAGAGCTGGAATTGCGGCCAGGGGCCTCCAAGAGACCCAGTACTTC. Its translation is CASRAGIAARGLQETQYF.

This clonotype has a count of ten or more. The chain combines TRBV7-2 with TRBJ2-7, with 9 bases aligning to TRBD2. This CDR3 spans 16 amino acids. CDR1 is SGHTA and CDR2 is FQGNSA in the germline V gene. The V gene end was trimmed by 1 base and the J gene end by 0 bases; junction bases not matched to a gene: 4. The CDR3 region has the DNA TGTGCCAGCAGCTTAGTTGCGGGAGGGGCCTCCTACGAGCAGTACTTC. Translation: CASSLVAGGASYEQYF.

A single count supports this clonotype. A single base separates this from a much larger clone, so it may be a read error. This rearrangement joins TRBV28 to TRBJ1-3; D is undetermined. CDR1 and CDR2 (germline): MDHEN, SYDVKM. The CDR3 extends over 15 amino acids. CDR3 region: CASRFLGGSGSTIYF. The CDR3, as DNA: TGTGCCAGCAGATTCCTTGGAGGCTCTGGAAGCACCATATATTTT.

This clonotype has a count of ten or more. The chain is built from TRBV4-1 and TRBJ2-3, with TRBD2 matching 8 bases. The junction had 4 bases not matched to a gene; V was cut back by 0 bases and J by 5 bases. Germline V gene sequence: CDR1 MGHRA, CDR2 YSYEKL. CDR3 length equals 15 residues. The CDR3 sequence: CASSQEERELDTQYF. The CDR3 region has the DNA TGCGCCAGCAGCCAAGAAGAGCGGGAGTTAGATACGCAGTATTTT.

This clonotype was seen at least ten times. The V call is TRBV5-1, the J call TRBJ2-2, with unresolved D. This CDR3 has 15 amino acids. CDR1 is SGHRS and CDR2 is YFSETQ in the germline V gene. The V and J ends lost 1 base and 6 bases respectively, with 13 bases between them. The CDR3 nucleotides are TGCGCCAGCAGCTTGTGGGCGGCAGAAGCCGGGGAGCTGTTTTTT. Protein: CASSLWAAEAGELFF.

The sample holds many counts of this clonotype. V and J are TRBV7-9 and TRBJ1-1; D uncertain. With 1 base removed from V and 1 base from J, the gap between germline ends came to 7 bases. CDR1 and CDR2 (germline): SEHNR, FQNEAQ (reference sequence). The CDR3 covers 14 residues. CDR3 nucleotides: TGTGCCAGCAGCTTAGATAGTCGGAACACTGAAGCTTTCTTT. Its protein is CASSLDSRNTEAFF.

This chain links TRBV6-2 or TRBV6-3 with TRBJ1-2; D is uncertain. This CDR3 spans 16 amino acids. The V and J ends lost 5 bases and 2 bases respectively, with 18 bases between them. Germline loops: CDR1 MNHEY, CDR2 SVGEGT. In DNA, the CDR3 is TGTGCCAGCAGTCACCCTCAGGTACTTTCCAACTATGGCTACACCTTC. Its protein is CASSHPQVLSNYGYTF.

Many counts were recorded for this clonotype. The V gene is TRBV12-3 or TRBV12-4, the J gene TRBJ1-2; D is possibly TRBD1 (5 bases). V was clipped by 5 bases and J by 3 bases, with 7 bases between them. This CDR3 contains 12 residues. For the CDR3, the DNA is TGTGCCAGCAGTGACAGATACTATGGCTACACCTTC. It specifies CASSDRYYGYTF.

This clonotype was counted many times. V gene TRBV4-3 combines with J gene TRBJ1-2; possible D gene TRBD1, 5 bases. The germline V gene encodes CDR1 LGHNA and CDR2 YSLEER. The CDR3 contains 15 residues. V lost 0 bases, J lost 3 bases, and 11 bases lay in between. DNA of the CDR3: TGCGCCAGCAGCCAAGATGTAGGGGCGGACTATGGCTACACCTTC. Protein sequence: CASSQDVGADYGYTF.